What follows describes a single T cell receptor beta chain. Its specificity is not known. The record originates from a study of cytomegalovirus exposure and HLA in healthy donors. Primers included in the PCR were 60 Vbeta and 13 Jbeta primers. TCRdb's table, derived via immunoSEQ multiplex PCR, lists solely in-frame clones and lacks some. The repertoire holds around 41,000 clones, with under 60% as singletons. Study-wide findings and caveats: TCR beta sequences numbering 15,000 to 20,000 were associated with HLA alleles at 0.05 false discovery rate in a later analysis.

The source of this sequence is a man aged 55 to 69 in good health and CMV-seronegative. Sequencing was performed on PBMCs.

The CDR3 DNA follows: TGCGCCAGCAGCCAAGGAGGTGGAGGGATTTACGAGCAGTACTTC. It encodes CASSQGGGGIYEQYF. The V gene is TRBV4-1, the J gene TRBJ2-7, with TRBD2 as a possible D gene (6 bases). The germline gives CDR1 MGHRA, CDR2 YSYEKL. Deletions cut 1 base from V and 4 bases from J, with 14 bases between. This CDR3 spans 15 amino acids.